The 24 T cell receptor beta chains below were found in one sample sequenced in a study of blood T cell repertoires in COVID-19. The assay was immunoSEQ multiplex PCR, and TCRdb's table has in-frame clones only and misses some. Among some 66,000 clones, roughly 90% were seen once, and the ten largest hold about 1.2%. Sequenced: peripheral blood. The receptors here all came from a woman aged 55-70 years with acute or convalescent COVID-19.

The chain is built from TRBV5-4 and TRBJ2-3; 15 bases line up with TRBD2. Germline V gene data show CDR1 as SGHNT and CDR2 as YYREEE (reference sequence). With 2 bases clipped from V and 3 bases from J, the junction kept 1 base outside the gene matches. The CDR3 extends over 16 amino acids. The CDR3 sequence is CASSLGLAGGTDTQYF. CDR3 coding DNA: TGTGCCAGCAGCTTAGGACTAGCGGGAGGGACAGATACGCAGTATTTT.

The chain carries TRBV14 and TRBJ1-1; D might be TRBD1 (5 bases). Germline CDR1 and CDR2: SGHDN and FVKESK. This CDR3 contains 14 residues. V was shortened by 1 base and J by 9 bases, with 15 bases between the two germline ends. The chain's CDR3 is CASSQVAGGGKAFF. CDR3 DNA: TGTGCCAGCAGCCAAGTGGCGGGGGGAGGCAAAGCTTTCTTT.

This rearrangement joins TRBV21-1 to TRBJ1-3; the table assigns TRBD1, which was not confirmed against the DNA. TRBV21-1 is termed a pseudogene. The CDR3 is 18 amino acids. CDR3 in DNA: TGTGCCAGCAGGGGGACAGAGCCTTGTCCCGGGTCTGGAAACACCATATATTTT. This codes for CASRGTEPCPGSGNTIYF.

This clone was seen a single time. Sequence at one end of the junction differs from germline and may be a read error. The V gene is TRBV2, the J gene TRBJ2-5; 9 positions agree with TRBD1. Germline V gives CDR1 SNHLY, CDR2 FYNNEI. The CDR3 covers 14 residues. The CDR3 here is CASKWDRAQGTQYF. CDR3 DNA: TGTGCCAGCAAGTGGGACAGGGCTCAAGGGACCCAGTACTTC.

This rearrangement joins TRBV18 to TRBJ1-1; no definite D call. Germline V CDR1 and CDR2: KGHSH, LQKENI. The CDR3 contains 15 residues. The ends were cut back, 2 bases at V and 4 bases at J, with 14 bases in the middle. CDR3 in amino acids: CASSPNPPGGTEAFF. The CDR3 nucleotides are TGTGCCAGCTCACCAAACCCCCCGGGTGGCACTGAAGCTTTCTTT.

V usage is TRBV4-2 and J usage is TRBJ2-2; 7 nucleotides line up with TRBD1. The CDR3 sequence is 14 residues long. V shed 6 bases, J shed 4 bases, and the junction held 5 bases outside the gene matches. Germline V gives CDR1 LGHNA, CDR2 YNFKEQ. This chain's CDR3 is CASRPTGATGELFF. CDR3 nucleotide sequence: TGTGCCAGCAGACCTACAGGGGCCACCGGGGAGCTGTTTTTT.

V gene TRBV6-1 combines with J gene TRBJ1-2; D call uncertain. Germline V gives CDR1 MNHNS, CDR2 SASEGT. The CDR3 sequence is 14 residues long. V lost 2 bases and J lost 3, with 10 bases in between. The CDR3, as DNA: TGTGCCAGCAGTGAATTGGGAGGGCACTATGGCTACACCTTC. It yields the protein CASSELGGHYGYTF.

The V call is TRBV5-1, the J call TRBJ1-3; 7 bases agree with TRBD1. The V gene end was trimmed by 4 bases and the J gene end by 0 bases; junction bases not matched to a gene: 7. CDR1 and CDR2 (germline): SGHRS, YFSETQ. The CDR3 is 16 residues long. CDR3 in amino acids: CASSPATGHSGNTIYF. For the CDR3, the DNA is TGCGCCAGCAGCCCTGCGACAGGGCACTCTGGAAACACCATATATTTT.

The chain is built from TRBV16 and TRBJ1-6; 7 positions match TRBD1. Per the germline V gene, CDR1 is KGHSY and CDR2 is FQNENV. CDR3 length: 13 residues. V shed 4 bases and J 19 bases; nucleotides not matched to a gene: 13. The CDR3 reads CASSRQQGSLSHF. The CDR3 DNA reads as TGTGCCAGCAGCCGCCAACAGGGGTCCCTCTCTCACTTT.

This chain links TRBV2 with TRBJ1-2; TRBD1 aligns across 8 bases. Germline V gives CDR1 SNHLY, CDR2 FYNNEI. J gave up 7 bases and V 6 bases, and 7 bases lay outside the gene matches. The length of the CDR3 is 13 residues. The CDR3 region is CASSPDRVGGYTF. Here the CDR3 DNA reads TGTGCCAGCAGCCCGGACAGGGTGGGTGGCTACACCTTC.

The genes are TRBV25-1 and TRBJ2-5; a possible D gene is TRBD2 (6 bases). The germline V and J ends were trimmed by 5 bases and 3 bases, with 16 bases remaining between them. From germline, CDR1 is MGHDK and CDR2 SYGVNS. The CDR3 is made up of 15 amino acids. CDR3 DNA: TGTGCCAGCAGTCTTCCGGGACTCTCGAAAGAGACCCAGTACTTC. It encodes CASSLPGLSKETQYF.

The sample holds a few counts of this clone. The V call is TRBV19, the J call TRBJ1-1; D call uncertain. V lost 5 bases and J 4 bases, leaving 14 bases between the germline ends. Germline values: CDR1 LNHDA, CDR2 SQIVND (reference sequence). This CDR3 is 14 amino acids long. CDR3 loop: CASSRGFEGTEAFF. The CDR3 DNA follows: TGTGCCAGTAGTCGAGGGTTTGAAGGCACTGAAGCTTTCTTT.

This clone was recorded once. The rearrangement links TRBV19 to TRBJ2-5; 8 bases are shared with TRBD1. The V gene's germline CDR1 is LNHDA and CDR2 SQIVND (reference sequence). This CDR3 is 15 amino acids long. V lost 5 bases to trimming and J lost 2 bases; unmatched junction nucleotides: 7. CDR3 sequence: CASSLITGGQETQYF. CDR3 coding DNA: TGTGCCAGTAGTCTGATCACAGGGGGGCAAGAGACCCAGTACTTC. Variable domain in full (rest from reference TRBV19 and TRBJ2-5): DGGITQSPKYLFRKEGQNVTLSCEQNLNHDAMYWYRQDPGQGLRLIYYSQIVNDFQKGDIAEGYSVSREKKESFPLTVTSAQKNPTAFYLCASSLITGGQETQYFGPGTRLLVL.

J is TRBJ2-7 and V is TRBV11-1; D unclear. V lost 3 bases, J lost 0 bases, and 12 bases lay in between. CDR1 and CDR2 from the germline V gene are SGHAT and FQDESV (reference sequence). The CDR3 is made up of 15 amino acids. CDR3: CASSLLSSYSYEQYV. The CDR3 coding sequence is TGTGCCAGCAGCTTGCTGTCGTCCTACTCCTACGAGCAGTACGTC.

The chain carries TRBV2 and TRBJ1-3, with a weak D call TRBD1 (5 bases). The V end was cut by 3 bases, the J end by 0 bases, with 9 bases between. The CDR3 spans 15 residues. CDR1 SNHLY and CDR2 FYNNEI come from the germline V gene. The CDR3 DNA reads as TGTGCCAGCAGTGACAGGGCCTACTCTGGAAACACCATATATTTT. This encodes CASSDRAYSGNTIYF. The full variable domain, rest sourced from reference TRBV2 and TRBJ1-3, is EPEVTQTPSHQVTQMGQEVILRCVPISNHLYFYWYRQILGQKVEFLVSFYNNEISEKSEIFDDQFSVERPDGSNFTLKIRSTKLEDSAMYFCASSDRAYSGNTIYFGEGSWLTVV.

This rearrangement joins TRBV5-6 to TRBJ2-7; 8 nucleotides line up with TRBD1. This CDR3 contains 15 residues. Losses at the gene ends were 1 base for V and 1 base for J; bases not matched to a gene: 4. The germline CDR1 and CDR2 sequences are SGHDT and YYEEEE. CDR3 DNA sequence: TGTGCCAGCAGCTTGCTGGACAGGGATTCCTACGAGCAGTACGTC. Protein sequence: CASSLLDRDSYEQYV.

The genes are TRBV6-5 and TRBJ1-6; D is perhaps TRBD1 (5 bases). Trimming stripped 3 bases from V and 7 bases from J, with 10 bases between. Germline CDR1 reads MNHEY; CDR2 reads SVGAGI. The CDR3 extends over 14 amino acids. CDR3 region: CASSYSGGNSPLHF. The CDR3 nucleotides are TGTGCCAGCAGTTATTCGGGGGGGAATTCACCCCTCCACTTT.

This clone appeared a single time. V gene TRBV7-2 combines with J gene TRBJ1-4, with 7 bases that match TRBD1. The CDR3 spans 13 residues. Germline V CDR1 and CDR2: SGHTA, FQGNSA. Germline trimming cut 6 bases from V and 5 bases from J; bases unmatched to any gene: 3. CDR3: CASRAGGNEKLFF. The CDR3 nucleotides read TGTGCCAGCAGAGCAGGGGGGAATGAAAAACTGTTTTTT.

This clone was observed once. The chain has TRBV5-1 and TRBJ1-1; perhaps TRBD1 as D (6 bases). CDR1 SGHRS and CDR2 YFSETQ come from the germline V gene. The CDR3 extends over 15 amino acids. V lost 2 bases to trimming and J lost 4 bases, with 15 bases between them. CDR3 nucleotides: TGCGCCAGCAGCTTCGACCGGGGACAATCCACTGAAGCTTTCTTT. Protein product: CASSFDRGQSTEAFF.

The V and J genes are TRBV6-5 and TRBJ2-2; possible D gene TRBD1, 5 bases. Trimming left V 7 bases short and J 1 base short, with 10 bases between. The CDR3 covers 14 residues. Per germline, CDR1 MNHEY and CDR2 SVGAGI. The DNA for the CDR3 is TGTGCCAGCACCTGGACACGGAACACCGGGGAGCTGTTTTTT. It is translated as CASTWTRNTGELFF.

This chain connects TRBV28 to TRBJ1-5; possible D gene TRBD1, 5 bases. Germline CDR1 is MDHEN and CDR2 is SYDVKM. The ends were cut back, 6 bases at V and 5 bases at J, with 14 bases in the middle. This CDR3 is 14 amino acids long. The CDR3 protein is CASSWGGWDQPQHF. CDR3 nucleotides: TGTGCCAGCAGCTGGGGGGGGTGGGATCAGCCCCAGCATTTT.

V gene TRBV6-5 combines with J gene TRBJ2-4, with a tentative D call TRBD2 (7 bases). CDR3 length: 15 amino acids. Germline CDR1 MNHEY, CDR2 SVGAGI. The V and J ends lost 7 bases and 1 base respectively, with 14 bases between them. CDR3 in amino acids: CASMGGLQAKNIQYF. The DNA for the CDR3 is TGTGCCAGCATGGGGGGGCTTCAGGCCAAAAACATTCAGTACTTC.

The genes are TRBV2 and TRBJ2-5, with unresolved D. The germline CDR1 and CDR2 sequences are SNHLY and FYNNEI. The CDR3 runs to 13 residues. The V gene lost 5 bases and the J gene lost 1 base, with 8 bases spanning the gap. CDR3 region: CASSTELQETQYF. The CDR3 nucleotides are TGTGCCAGCAGTACAGAGCTCCAAGAGACCCAGTACTTC.

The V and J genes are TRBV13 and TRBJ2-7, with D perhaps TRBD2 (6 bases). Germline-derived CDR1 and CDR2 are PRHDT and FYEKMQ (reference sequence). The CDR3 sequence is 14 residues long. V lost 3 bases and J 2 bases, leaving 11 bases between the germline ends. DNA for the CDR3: TGTGCCAGCAGCTTGAGACTAGTCCCCTACGAGCAGTACGTC. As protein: CASSLRLVPYEQYV.